The 23 T cell receptor beta chains in this list originate from one sample, sequenced in a study of cytomegalovirus exposure and HLA in healthy donors. The PCR made use of 60 Vbeta and 13 Jbeta primers. The assay was immunoSEQ multiplex PCR, and TCRdb's table has in-frame clones only and misses some. The table has over 150,000 clones, 80% seen once. The sample comprised PBMCs. These receptors originate from a young man in good health and CMV-seronegative.

V and J are TRBV5-4 and TRBJ2-3, with D perhaps being TRBD1 or TRBD2 (5 bases each). Germline lookup yields CDR1 SGHNT and CDR2 YYREEE (reference sequence). V lost 9 bases and J lost 5, with 16 bases in between. This CDR3 region has 13 residues. CDR3 protein: CATRQRERDTQYF. For the CDR3, the DNA is TGTGCCACCAGACAGAGGGAGAGAGATACGCAGTATTTT.

This chain joins TRBV7-9 and TRBJ2-3; D is possibly TRBD2 (6 bases). Germline loops: CDR1 SEHNR, CDR2 FQNEAQ (reference sequence). The ends were cut back, 7 bases at V and 0 bases at J, with 14 bases in the middle. The CDR3 is 15 amino acids. CDR3 sequence: CASTPLGTSTDTQYF. The CDR3 coding sequence is TGTGCCAGCACCCCTCTAGGGACTAGCACAGATACGCAGTATTTT.

In DNA, the CDR3 is TGCAGCGTTGAAGGCTACGGGAAAGAGACCCAGTACTTC. This sequence encodes CSVEGYGKETQYF. The chain is built from TRBV29-1 and TRBJ2-5, with D possibly being TRBD2 (5 bases). The germline gives CDR1 SQVTM, CDR2 ANQGSEA. The CDR3 contains 13 residues. V lost 1 base, J lost 3 bases, and 9 bases lay in between.

V usage is TRBV10-1 and J usage is TRBJ2-3; a possible D gene is TRBD1 (5 bases). Looked up from germline, CDR1 is WNHNN and CDR2 is SYGVQD (reference sequence). V lost 2 bases and J 6 bases, leaving 9 bases between the germline ends. CDR3 length equals 13 residues. CDR3: CASSERGKDTQYF. The CDR3 DNA follows: TGCGCCAGCAGTGAGAGGGGAAAGGATACGCAGTATTTT.

The rearrangement joins TRBV28 to TRBJ1-3, with 7 bases identical to TRBD1. With V trimmed by 5 bases and J by 0 bases, 1 base remained unmatched. This CDR3 comprises 14 residues. The germline CDR1 and CDR2 sequences are MDHEN and SYDVKM. The CDR3 loop reads CASSGDSSGNTIYF. Here the CDR3 DNA reads TGTGCCAGCAGTGGGGACAGCTCTGGAAACACCATATATTTT.

This clone occurred a few times. The CDR3 loop reads CASSLVLGGEAFF. CDR3 sequence (DNA): TGCGCCAGCAGCTTAGTTCTAGGGGGTGAAGCTTTCTTT. The chain couples TRBV5-1 to TRBJ1-1; possibly TRBD1 for D (6 bases). CDR1 and CDR2 (germline): SGHRS, YFSETQ. There are 13 residues in the CDR3. Trimming removed 2 bases at V and 7 bases at J, with 12 bases between.

This sequence joins TRBV28 and TRBJ2-3; a weak D match, TRBD1 (6 bases). V dropped 6 bases and J dropped 0 bases, with 16 bases sitting between them. The CDR3 length is 16 residues. Germline assignment: CDR1 MDHEN and CDR2 SYDVKM. In nucleotides, the CDR3 is TGTGCCAGCAGATCGGACAGACCCCCTAGCACAGATACGCAGTATTTT. Protein product: CASRSDRPPSTDTQYF.

Regarding this clone: Other DNA variants within this sample encode the same CDR3. The chain joins TRBV28 to TRBJ1-5; TRBD1 is a possible D gene (5 bases). The V end lost 4 bases, the J end lost 4 bases, and 11 bases lay between the germline ends. CDR1 is MDHEN, CDR2 SYDVKM, per germline. The CDR3 is made up of 14 amino acids. The CDR3 protein is CASSSGRGNQPQHF. The CDR3 coding sequence is TGTGCCAGCAGTTCGGGTAGGGGAAATCAGCCCCAGCATTTT.

The V and J genes are TRBV7-3 and TRBJ2-2; 9 bases are shared with TRBD2. Germline-derived CDR1 and CDR2 are SGHTA and FQGTGA. V gave up 6 bases and J gave up 7 bases; unmatched junction bases: 12. This CDR3 has 16 amino acids. CDR3 in DNA: TGTGCCAGCAGTTTGATTAGCGGGAGAGGTATCGGGGAGCTGTTTTTT. Its translation is CASSLISGRGIGELFF.

The rearrangement uses TRBV28 and TRBJ1-1, with D possibly matching TRBD1 (6 bases). The CDR3 is 11 amino acids. V was shortened by 6 bases and J by 10 bases, with 12 bases between the two germline ends. Germline lookup yields CDR1 MDHEN and CDR2 SYDVKM. CDR3 coding DNA: TGTGCCAGCAGCTACAGGGCGGGAGCTTTCTTT. This encodes CASSYRAGAFF.

The chain links TRBV7-3 to TRBJ2-1, with TRBD2 identical over 8 bases. V gave up 5 bases and J gave up 2 bases; unmatched junction bases: 5. This CDR3 spans 15 amino acids. Germline V gene data show CDR1 as SGHTA and CDR2 as FQGTGA. The CDR3 DNA sequence: TGTGCCAGCAGCCGCCGCGGGGGGACCTACAATGAGCAGTTCTTC. Translated, it gives CASSRRGGTYNEQFF.

J is TRBJ1-1 and V is TRBV10-1, with no clear D. Per the germline V gene, CDR1 is WNHNN and CDR2 is SYGVQD (reference sequence). The V gene lost 1 base and the J gene lost 2 bases, with 5 bases spanning the gap. The CDR3 extends over 13 amino acids. This CDR3 reads CASSELVNTEAFF. CDR3 DNA sequence: TGCGCCAGCAGTGAGTTAGTAAACACTGAAGCTTTCTTT.

This clone was seen a handful of times. The gene calls are TRBV28 and TRBJ2-7, with 8 bases lining up with TRBD1. V lost 4 bases to trimming and J lost 6 bases; unmatched junction nucleotides: 8. Germline assignment: CDR1 MDHEN and CDR2 SYDVKM. The CDR3 has 14 residues. CDR3 DNA sequence: TGTGCCAGCAGTTGGACCCCAGGGGGCGGCGAGCAGTACTTC. Translation: CASSWTPGGGEQYF.

V and J are TRBV19 and TRBJ2-3; TRBD2 matches at 9 bases. The length of the CDR3 is 14 residues. Germline trimming cut 3 bases from V and 7 bases from J; bases unmatched to any gene: 5. Germline V gene lookup returns CDR1 LNHDA and CDR2 SQIVND (reference sequence). The CDR3 reads CASSIGSGSNTQYF. The CDR3 DNA reads as TGTGCCAGTAGTATTGGTAGCGGGAGTAATACGCAGTATTTT.

In DNA form, the CDR3 reads TGTGCCAGCAGCTTGGCGACAGGAGGTGAAAAACTGTTTTTT. Translation gives CASSLATGGEKLFF. The chain is built from TRBV5-6 and TRBJ1-4, with a weak D call TRBD1 (6 bases). Trimming cost V 0 bases and J 7 bases, with 10 bases left between them. Germline assignment: CDR1 SGHDT and CDR2 YYEEEE. The CDR3 covers 14 residues. The entire variable domain, with the rest obtained from reference TRBV5-6 and TRBJ1-4, is as follows: DAGVTQSPTHLIKTRGQQVTLRCSPKSGHDTVSWYQQALGQGPQFIFQYYEEEERQRGNFPDRFSGHQFPNYSSELNVNALLLGDSALYLCASSLATGGEKLFFGSGTQLSVL.

Concerning this clone itself: The junction departs from the called germline gene at one end, perhaps through a read error. The chain has TRBV7-9 and TRBJ2-7; 9 nucleotides align to TRBD1. In germline, CDR1 is SEHNR, CDR2 FQNEAQ (reference sequence). There are 12 residues in the CDR3. The CDR3 loop is CASSTRDRELTF. CDR3 DNA: TGTGCCAGCAGCACCCGGGACAGGGAGTTAACCTTC.

This clone was picked up one time. The chain links TRBV9 to TRBJ1-1; D is unclear. Looked up from germline, CDR1 is SGDLS and CDR2 is YYNGEE. The CDR3 consists of 19 residues. Trimming took 0 bases from V and 1 from J, leaving 22 bases between them. This chain's CDR3 is CASSVESQRAAEGNTEAFF. CDR3 DNA: TGTGCCAGCAGCGTAGAGAGCCAAAGGGCAGCAGAGGGGAACACTGAAGCTTTCTTT.

This chain connects TRBV6-1 to TRBJ1-3, with TRBD1 identical over 9 bases. Germline values: CDR1 MNHNS, CDR2 SASEGT. The CDR3 is 13 residues long. The ends lost 7 bases at V and 7 bases at J; junction bases unmatched: 5. The CDR3 region is CASIKQGANTIYF. Written as DNA, the CDR3 is TGTGCCAGCATTAAACAGGGGGCGAACACCATATATTTT.

The chain is built from TRBV19 and TRBJ2-7, with 9 positions matching TRBD1. The CDR3 runs to 15 residues. The germline CDR1 and CDR2 sequences are LNHDA and SQIVND (reference sequence). With V trimmed by 6 bases and J by 5 bases, 11 bases remained unmatched. The CDR3 loop is CASRRVDRGRDEQYF. The CDR3 nucleotides read TGTGCCAGTAGGAGAGTGGACAGGGGAAGGGACGAGCAGTACTTC.

CDR3 in amino acids: CASSLTGLESPGELFF. Written as DNA, the CDR3 is TGCGCCAGCAGCTTGACAGGCCTTGAGAGCCCCGGGGAGCTGTTTTTT. The chain couples TRBV5-1 to TRBJ2-2; tentatively, D is TRBD1 (5 bases). The CDR3 runs to 16 residues. Germline assignment: CDR1 SGHRS and CDR2 YFSETQ. V dropped 1 base and J dropped 6 bases, with 16 bases sitting between them. Variable domain in full (rest from reference TRBV5-1 and TRBJ2-2): KAGVTQTPRYLIKTRGQQVTLSCSPISGHRSVSWYQQTPGQGLQFLFEYFSETQRNKGNFPGRFSGRQFSNSRSEMNVSTLELGDSALYLCASSLTGLESPGELFFGEGSRLTVL.

This clone was seen more than once but under ten times. The J gene is TRBJ1-2, the V gene TRBV28; no firm D call. Deletions cut 3 bases from V and 0 bases from J, with 11 bases between. The CDR3 loop spans 15 amino acids. In germline, CDR1 is MDHEN, CDR2 SYDVKM. CDR3 in DNA: TGTGCCAGCAGTTTCCCGACGGGAGCTAACTATGGCTACACCTTC. Translation gives CASSFPTGANYGYTF.

The chain is built from TRBV15 and TRBJ2-7, with D maybe TRBD2 (5 bases). The CDR3 has 12 amino acids. Germline CDR1 reads LNHNV; CDR2 reads YYDKDF (reference sequence). With 8 bases removed from V and 3 bases from J, the gap between germline ends came to 11 bases. CDR3 residues: CATSASSYEQYF. DNA for the CDR3: TGTGCCACCTCCGCTAGCAGCTACGAGCAGTACTTC.

This chain connects TRBV13 to TRBJ2-7; 12 positions match TRBD2. After removal of 6 bases from V and 4 bases from J, the junction contained 4 bases not matched to a gene. Germline V lookup: CDR1 PRHDT, CDR2 FYEKMQ (reference sequence). CDR3 length equals 14 residues. The CDR3 here is CASSLAGGAYEQYF. CDR3 nucleotide sequence: TGTGCCAGCAGTCTAGCGGGGGGGGCATACGAGCAGTACTTC. Drawing the rest from reference TRBV13 and TRBJ2-7, the complete variable domain is AAGVIQSPRHLIKEKRETATLKCYPIPRHDTVYWYQQGPGQDPQFLISFYEKMQSDKGSIPDRFSAQQFSDYHSELNMSSLELGDSALYFCASSLAGGAYEQYFGPGTRLTVT.